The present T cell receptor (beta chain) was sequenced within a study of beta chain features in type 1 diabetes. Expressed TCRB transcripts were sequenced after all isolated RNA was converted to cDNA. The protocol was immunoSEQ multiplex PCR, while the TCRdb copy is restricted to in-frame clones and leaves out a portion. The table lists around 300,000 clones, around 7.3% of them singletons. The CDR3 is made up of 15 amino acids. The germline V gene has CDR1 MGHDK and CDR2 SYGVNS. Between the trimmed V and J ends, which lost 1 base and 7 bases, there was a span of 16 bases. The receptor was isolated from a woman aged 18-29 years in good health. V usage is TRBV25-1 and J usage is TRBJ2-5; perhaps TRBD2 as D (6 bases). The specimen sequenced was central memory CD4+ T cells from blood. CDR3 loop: CASSESAGTRGTQYF. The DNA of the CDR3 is TGTGCCAGCAGTGAATCCGCAGGGACTCGGGGGACCCAGTACTTC.